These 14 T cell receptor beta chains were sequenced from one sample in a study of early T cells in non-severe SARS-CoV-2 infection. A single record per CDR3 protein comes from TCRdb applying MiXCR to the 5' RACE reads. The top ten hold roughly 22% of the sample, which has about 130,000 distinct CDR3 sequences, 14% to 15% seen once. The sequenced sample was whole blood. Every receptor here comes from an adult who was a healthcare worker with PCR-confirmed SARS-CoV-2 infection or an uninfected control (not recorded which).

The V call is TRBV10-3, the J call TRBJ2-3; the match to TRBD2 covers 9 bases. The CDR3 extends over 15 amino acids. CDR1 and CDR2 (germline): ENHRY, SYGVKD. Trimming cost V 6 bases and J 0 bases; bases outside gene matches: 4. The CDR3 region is CAIRGGLASTDTQYF. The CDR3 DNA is TGTGCCATCAGGGGAGGACTAGCGAGCACAGATACGCAGTATTTT.

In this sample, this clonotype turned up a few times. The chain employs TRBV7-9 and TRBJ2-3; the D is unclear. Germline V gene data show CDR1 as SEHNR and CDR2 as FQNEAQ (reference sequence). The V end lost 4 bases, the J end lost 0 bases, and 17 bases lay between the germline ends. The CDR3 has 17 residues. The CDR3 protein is CASSSPRARQSTDTQYF. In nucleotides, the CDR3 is TGTGCCAGCAGCTCCCCTAGAGCTAGACAAAGCACAGATACGCAGTATTTT. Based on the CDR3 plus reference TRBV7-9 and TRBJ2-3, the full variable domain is DTGVSQNPRHKITKRGQNVTFRCDPISEHNRLYWYRQTLGQGPEFLTYFQNEAQLEKSRLLSDRFSAERPKGSFSTLEIQRTEQGDSAMYLCASSSPRARQSTDTQYFGPGTRLTVL.

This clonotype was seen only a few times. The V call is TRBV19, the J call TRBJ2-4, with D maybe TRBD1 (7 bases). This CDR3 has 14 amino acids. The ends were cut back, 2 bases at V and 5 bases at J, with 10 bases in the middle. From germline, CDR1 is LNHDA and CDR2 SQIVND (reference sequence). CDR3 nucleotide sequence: TGTGCCAGTAGTATACAGGGGGGACAAAACATTCAGTACTTC. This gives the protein CASSIQGGQNIQYF.

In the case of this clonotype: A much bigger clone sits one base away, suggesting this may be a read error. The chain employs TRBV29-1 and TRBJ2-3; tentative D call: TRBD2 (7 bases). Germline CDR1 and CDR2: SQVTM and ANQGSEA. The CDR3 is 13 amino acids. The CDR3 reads CGVEDRGGLAQYF. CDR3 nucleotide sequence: TGCGGCGTTGAAGATAGGGGGGGACTTGCGCAGTATTTT.

The DNA for the CDR3 is TGTGCCAGCAGCCCCCGGTGGGGAGCAGGGTCACCCCTCCACTTT. Amino acids: CASSPRWGAGSPLHF. V is TRBV6-6 and J is TRBJ1-6; D may be TRBD1 (5 bases). The CDR3 extends over 15 amino acids. Germline V gene lookup returns CDR1 MNHNY and CDR2 SVGAGI (reference sequence). Trimming took 6 bases from V and 10 from J, leaving 19 bases between them.

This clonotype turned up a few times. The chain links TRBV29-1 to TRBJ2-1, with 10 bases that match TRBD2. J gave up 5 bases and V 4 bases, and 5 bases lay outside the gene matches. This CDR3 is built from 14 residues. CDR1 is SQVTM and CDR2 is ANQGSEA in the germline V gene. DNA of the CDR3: TGCAGCGTTGCCCTAGCGGGGGCAAACAATGAGCAGTTCTTC. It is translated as CSVALAGANNEQFF.

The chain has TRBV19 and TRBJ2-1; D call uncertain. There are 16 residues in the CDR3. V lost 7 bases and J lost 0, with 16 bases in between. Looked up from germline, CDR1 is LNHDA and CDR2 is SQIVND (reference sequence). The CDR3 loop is CASKPSGMSSYNEQFF. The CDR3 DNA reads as TGTGCCAGTAAGCCCTCAGGAATGAGCTCCTACAATGAGCAGTTCTTC.

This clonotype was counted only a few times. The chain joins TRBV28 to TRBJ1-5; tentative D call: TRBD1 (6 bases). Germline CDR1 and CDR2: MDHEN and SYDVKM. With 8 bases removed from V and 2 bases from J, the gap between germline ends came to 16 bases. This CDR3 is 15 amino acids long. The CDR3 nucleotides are TGTGCCAGCGGAACGCCAGGGGCTGGCAATCAGCCCCAGCATTTT. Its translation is CASGTPGAGNQPQHF.

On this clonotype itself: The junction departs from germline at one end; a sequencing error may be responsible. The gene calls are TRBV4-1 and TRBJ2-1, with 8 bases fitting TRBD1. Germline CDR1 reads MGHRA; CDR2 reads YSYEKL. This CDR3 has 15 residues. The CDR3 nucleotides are TGCGCCAGCAGCCTATGGGCAGGGGGCTACTATGAGCAGTTCTTC. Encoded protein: CASSLWAGGYYEQFF.

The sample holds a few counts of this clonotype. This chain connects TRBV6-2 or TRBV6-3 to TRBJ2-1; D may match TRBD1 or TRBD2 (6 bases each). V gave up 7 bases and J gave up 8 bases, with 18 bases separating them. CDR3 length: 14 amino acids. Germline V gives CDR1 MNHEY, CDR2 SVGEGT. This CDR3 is CASTSPGALDEQFF. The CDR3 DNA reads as TGTGCCAGCACTAGCCCGGGGGCACTGGATGAGCAGTTCTTC.

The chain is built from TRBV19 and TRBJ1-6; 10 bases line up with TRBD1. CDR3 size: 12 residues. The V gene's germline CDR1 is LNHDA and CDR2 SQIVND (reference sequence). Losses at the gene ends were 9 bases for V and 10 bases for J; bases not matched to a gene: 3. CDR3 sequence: CARGQGRSPLHF. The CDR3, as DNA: TGTGCCAGGGGACAGGGGAGATCACCCCTCCACTTT.

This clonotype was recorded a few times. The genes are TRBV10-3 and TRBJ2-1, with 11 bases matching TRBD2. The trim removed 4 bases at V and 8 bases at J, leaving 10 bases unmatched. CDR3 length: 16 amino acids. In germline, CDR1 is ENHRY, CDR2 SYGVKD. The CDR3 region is CAISVRTSGSGDEQFF. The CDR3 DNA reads TGTGCCATCAGTGTTCGGACTAGCGGGTCGGGGGATGAGCAGTTCTTC.

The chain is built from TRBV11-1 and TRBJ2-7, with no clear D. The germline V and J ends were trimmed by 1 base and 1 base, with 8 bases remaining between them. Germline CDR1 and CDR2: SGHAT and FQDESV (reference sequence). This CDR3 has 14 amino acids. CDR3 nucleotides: TGTGCCAGCAGCTTAGAGCTTAGTTCCTACGAGCAGTACTTC. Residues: CASSLELSSYEQYF.

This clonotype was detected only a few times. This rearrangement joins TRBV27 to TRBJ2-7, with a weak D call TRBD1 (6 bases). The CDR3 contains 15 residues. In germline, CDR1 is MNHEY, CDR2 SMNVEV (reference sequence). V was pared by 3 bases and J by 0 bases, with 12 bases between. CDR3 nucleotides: TGTGCCAGCAGTTTGAGGGCAGGGGCCTCCTACGAGCAGTACTTC. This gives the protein CASSLRAGASYEQYF.